Below are 16 T cell receptor beta chains sequenced from a single sample in a study of shared clonotypes between healthy human individuals. Sequenced by immunoSEQ multiplex PCR; TCRdb stores in-frame clones only, minus some. Among 2.3 million or so clones, more than 80% were seen once, and the ten largest hold 0.35% to 0.5%. The material sequenced was naive CD4+ T cells from PBMCs. The subset: CD45RA+ positively selected. The receptor set was obtained from a man aged 18 to 29 in good health. Some clones in this sample may be carry-over from other donors' samples.

The chain recombines TRBV6-6 with TRBJ1-1; D might be TRBD1 (5 bases). This CDR3 region has 14 residues. The V end was cut by 2 bases, the J end by 3 bases, with 10 bases between. Germline lookup yields CDR1 MNHNY and CDR2 SVGAGI (reference sequence). CDR3 nucleotide sequence: TGTGCCAGCAGTTACCGGGACCTGGACACTGAAGCTTTCTTT. Translating gives CASSYRDLDTEAFF.

This clone has only a few counts. The chain carries TRBV6-5 and TRBJ2-1, with a possible D match to TRBD1 (6 bases). CDR3 length: 14 residues. CDR1 and CDR2 from the germline V gene are MNHEY and SVGAGI. The V gene lost 5 bases and the J gene lost 9 bases, with 17 bases spanning the gap. The CDR3 nucleotides read TGTGCCAGCAGTCCTTGGACAGCCACTGGTGAGCAGTTCTTC. Amino acids: CASSPWTATGEQFF.

A word on this clone: This sample also contains other DNA sequences that code for the same CDR3. V and J are TRBV5-1 and TRBJ1-3; D uncertain. Trimming cost V 2 bases and J 0 bases, with 6 bases left between them. Germline V gene lookup returns CDR1 SGHRS and CDR2 YFSETQ. The CDR3 length is 14 residues. The chain's CDR3 is CASSFDLSGNTIYF. The CDR3 DNA sequence: TGCGCCAGCAGCTTTGATCTCTCTGGAAACACCATATATTTT. The full variable domain, completed using reference TRBV5-1 and TRBJ1-3, is KAGVTQTPRYLIKTRGQQVTLSCSPISGHRSVSWYQQTPGQGLQFLFEYFSETQRNKGNFPGRFSGRQFSNSRSEMNVSTLELGDSALYLCASSFDLSGNTIYFGEGSWLTVV.

V gene TRBV28 combines with J gene TRBJ2-3; a possible D gene is TRBD2 (6 bases). Germline CDR1 reads MDHEN; CDR2 reads SYDVKM. This CDR3 is built from 15 residues. Trimming removed 4 bases at V and 6 bases at J, with 17 bases between. The CDR3 DNA follows: TGTGCCAGCAGTTCTCCGGGAGCCACCACCGATACGCAGTATTTT. Amino acids: CASSSPGATTDTQYF.

This chain joins TRBV28 and TRBJ2-3, with TRBD2 matching 7 bases. The length of the CDR3 is 15 residues. The germline gives CDR1 MDHEN, CDR2 SYDVKM. V lost 2 bases and J lost 0; bases outside the gene matches: 2. DNA of the CDR3: TGTGCCAGCAGTTTAAGCGGGGAGAGCACAGATACGCAGTATTTT. It codes for CASSLSGESTDTQYF.

This rearrangement joins TRBV21-1 to TRBJ2-6; TRBD2, the table's D call, lacks a check against the DNA. TRBV21-1 corresponds to a pseudogene. This CDR3 region has 17 residues. The CDR3 reads CASSKMGPSCGINVLTF. The CDR3 DNA reads TGTGCCAGCAGCAAAATGGGACCGTCCTGCGGGATCAACGTCCTGACTTTC.

J is TRBJ1-1 and V is TRBV5-4, with D unclear. CDR1 and CDR2 from the germline V gene are SGHNT and YYREEE (reference sequence). V lost 4 bases and J 4 bases, leaving 17 bases between the germline ends. This CDR3 region has 15 residues. The CDR3 reads CASSKEPGPGTEAFF. Here the CDR3 DNA reads TGTGCCAGCAGCAAAGAGCCCGGGCCGGGCACTGAAGCTTTCTTT.

The CDR3 coding sequence is TGCGCCAGCGGAGTTCCCGGGACCAATGAGCAGTTCTTC. Protein: CASGVPGTNEQFF. The V and J genes are TRBV5-1 and TRBJ2-1; D may correspond to TRBD1 or TRBD2 (5 bases each). The CDR3 loop spans 13 amino acids. Looked up from germline, CDR1 is SGHRS and CDR2 is YFSETQ. V lost 7 bases, J lost 6 bases, and 14 bases lay in between.

The chain links TRBV2 to TRBJ2-3, with D unclear. V lost 6 bases to trimming and J lost 0 bases, with 10 bases between them. The germline CDR1 and CDR2 sequences are SNHLY and FYNNEI. This CDR3 has 14 residues. The DNA for the CDR3 is TGTGCCAGCAGCCTAGTCCTTAGCACAGATACGCAGTATTTT. As protein: CASSLVLSTDTQYF.

The V and J genes are TRBV5-4 and TRBJ2-1; 9 bases line up with TRBD2. Germline V gives CDR1 SGHNT, CDR2 YYREEE (reference sequence). This CDR3 contains 20 residues. Trimming took 0 bases from V and 4 from J; bases not matched to a gene: 17. The CDR3 DNA is TGTGCCAGCAGCTTGGTCTGGGTTAGCGGGAGCGTTGGGGTTTACAATGAGCAGTTCTTC. It codes for CASSLVWVSGSVGVYNEQFF. Filled out from reference TRBV5-4 and TRBJ2-1, the complete variable domain reads ETGVTQSPTHLIKTRGQQVTLRCSSQSGHNTVSWYQQALGQGPQFIFQYYREEENGRGNFPPRFSGLQFPNYSSELNVNALELDDSALYLCASSLVWVSGSVGVYNEQFFGPGTRLTVL.

This clone appeared a single time. The chain recombines TRBV30 with TRBJ1-6, with 9 bases matching TRBD1. CDR1 is GTSNPN and CDR2 is SVGIG in the germline V gene (reference sequence). The CDR3 loop spans 16 amino acids. J lost 7 bases, V lost 0 bases, and 7 bases had no gene match. Written as DNA, the CDR3 is TGTGCCTGGAGTGTAGGTAGGACAGGGGCCAATTCACCCCTCCACTTT. Its protein is CAWSVGRTGANSPLHF. Based on the CDR3 plus reference TRBV30 and TRBJ1-6, the full variable domain is SQTIHQWPATLVQPVGSPLSLECTVEGTSNPNLYWYRQAAGRGLQLLFYSVGIGQISSEVPQNLSASRPQDRQFILSSKKLLLSDSGFYLCAWSVGRTGANSPLHFGNGTRLTVT.

This sequence joins TRBV6-5 and TRBJ2-7; D perhaps matches TRBD2 (5 bases). Germline values: CDR1 MNHEY, CDR2 SVGAGI. V lost 4 bases to trimming and J lost 5 bases, with 9 bases between them. The CDR3 sequence is 12 residues long. Here the CDR3 DNA reads TGTGCCAGCAGTTCCCTACTAGACGAGCAGTACTTC. It is translated as CASSSLLDEQYF.

The rearrangement links TRBV7-2 to TRBJ1-2, with unresolved D. This CDR3 comprises 17 residues. The V end was cut by 1 base, the J end by 3 bases, with 18 bases between. Germline V gene data show CDR1 as SGHTA and CDR2 as FQGNSA. CDR3: CASSLGGLSARYYGYTF. The CDR3 region has the DNA TGTGCCAGCAGCTTAGGAGGTCTCTCCGCACGCTACTATGGCTACACCTTC. Drawing the rest from reference TRBV7-2 and TRBJ1-2, the complete variable domain is GAGVSQSPSNKVTEKGKDVELRCDPISGHTALYWYRQSLGQGLEFLIYFQGNSAPDKSGLPSDRFSAERTGGSVSTLTIQRTQQEDSAVYLCASSLGGLSARYYGYTFGSGTRLTVV.

The CDR3: CASSRRTGGNYGYTF. For the CDR3, the DNA is TGTGCCAGCAGTCGCCGGACAGGGGGAAACTATGGCTACACCTTC. This chain connects TRBV6-5 to TRBJ1-2; TRBD1 aligns across 10 bases. V trimming: 5 bases; J trimming: 2 bases; junction bases outside the gene matches: 5. The CDR3 consists of 15 residues. Germline CDR1 and CDR2: MNHEY and SVGAGI.

The V and J genes are TRBV28 and TRBJ2-5, with 12 bases lining up with TRBD1. Trimming at V came to 5 bases and at J to 5 bases, leaving 9 bases not matched to a gene. Germline CDR1 is MDHEN and CDR2 is SYDVKM. This CDR3 comprises 16 residues. The CDR3 is CASSAGDRGREETQYF. For the CDR3, the DNA is TGTGCCAGCAGTGCCGGGGACAGGGGGCGGGAGGAGACCCAGTACTTC.

The CDR3 DNA reads as TGTGCCAGCAGTACCACAGCGGGGAGCTCCTACGAGCAGTACTTC. Protein sequence: CASSTTAGSSYEQYF. The V and J genes are TRBV28 and TRBJ2-7; 7 positions agree with TRBD2. Germline V gene lookup returns CDR1 MDHEN and CDR2 SYDVKM. The ends lost 5 bases at V and 0 bases at J; junction bases unmatched: 7. This CDR3 has 15 residues.